Listed below are T cell receptor beta chains from one sample, sequenced in a study of identical twins. One entry per CDR3 protein, called by TCRdb with MiXCR from the 5' RACE reads. The sample lists about 810,000 distinct CDR3 sequences; more than 9% were seen once. These records were also assigned to another study, of yellow fever vaccine responses in identical twins.

The sequenced material came from PBMCs. These receptors were collected from a woman between 18 and 29 years old in good health. CDR3s include the opening cysteine and the closing phenylalanine or tryptophan. A D gene is named only where the DNA matches it firmly. The size field is filled for only some rows; it gives once, few, many or a size class.

DNA	CDR3	V	J	D	size
TGTGCCAGCAGCTTAGATACGGGAGTTGGACATGAGCAGTTCTTC	CASSLDTGVGHEQFF	TRBV7-7	TRBJ2-1	-	-
TGCAGCGTTGGATCGGGGAACCCTAGCACAGATACGCAGTATTTT	CSVGSGNPSTDTQYF	TRBV29-1	TRBJ2-3	-	-
TGTGCCAGCAGCTTAGCTTCTTTTGGGGCAGATACGCAGTATTTT	CASSLASFGADTQYF	TRBV7-6	TRBJ2-3	-	-
TGTGCCAGCAGCTTACCCCGGGACGGTAACTCTGGGGCCAACGTCCTGACTTTC	CASSLPRDGNSGANVLTF	TRBV11-1	TRBJ2-6	-	-
TGCAGTGCTAGAGATCCGGCTAGCGGGGAGGTGGAGACCCAGTACTTC	CSARDPASGEVETQYF	TRBV20-1	TRBJ2-5	TRBD2	-
TGCGCCAGCAGCTTGTCGCTGACAGCAAGGGGCGGCTACACCTTC	CASSLSLTARGGYTF	TRBV5-1	TRBJ1-2	-	-
TGTGCCATCAGTGAGACCGGGGGGGAAAAACTGTTTTTT	CAISETGGEKLFF	TRBV10-3	TRBJ1-4	-	many
TGTGCCAGCTCACCAATCGAGCAGAACTACGAGCAGTACTTC	CASSPIEQNYEQYF	TRBV18	TRBJ2-7	-	-
TGTGCCAGCAGCCGGGACAGCTCTCAGCCCCAGCATTTT	CASSRDSSQPQHF	TRBV3-1	TRBJ1-5	TRBD1	few
TGTGCCAGCAATCCAAGTCGGGGCCCCGGGGAGCTGTTTTTT	CASNPSRGPGELFF	TRBV12-3/TRBV12-4	TRBJ2-2	-	-
TGTGCCAGCAGTTCTCTCGGGGCGGACGGGGGAAAACTGTTTTTT	CASSSLGADGGKLFF	TRBV27	TRBJ1-4	-	-
TGTGCCAGCAGCCTCGCGGTCGGCCCAGCGGGAGGGCCGATTAATGAGCAGTTCTTC	CASSLAVGPAGGPINEQFF	TRBV12-3/TRBV12-4	TRBJ2-1	TRBD2	-
TGTGCCAGCAGCCCGGGCGGGTACGGGACCGGGGAGCTGTTTTTT	CASSPGGYGTGELFF	TRBV7-3	TRBJ2-2	-	-
TGCGCCAGCAGCTTGGATGGGACTCCAAGCTCTGGGGCCAACGTCCTGACTTTC	CASSLDGTPSSGANVLTF	TRBV5-1	TRBJ2-6	-	-
TGTGCCAGCAGTCACTCCAACAATGAGCAGTTCTTC	CASSHSNNEQFF	TRBV6-5	TRBJ2-1	-	-
TGCGCCAGCAGCCGGGCTGAGACAGTTATGAACACTGAAGCTTTCTTT	CASSRAETVMNTEAFF	TRBV5-1	TRBJ1-1	-	few
TGTGCCACCACATCGGGATTACACTACAATGAGCAGTTCTTC	CATTSGLHYNEQFF	TRBV19	TRBJ2-1	-	few
TGTGCCAGCAGTTTAGTAAGGTCCGGGGAGCAGTTCTTC	CASSLVRSGEQFF	TRBV27	TRBJ2-1	-	few
TGTGCCACGTATGAGGGGGCCAAAGATACGCAGTATTTT	CATYEGAKDTQYF	TRBV10-3	TRBJ2-3	TRBD1	few
TGTGCCAGCAGTGGGGACACCGACACTGAAGCTTTCTTT	CASSGDTDTEAFF	TRBV12-3/TRBV12-4	TRBJ1-1	-	few
TGTGCCAGCAGTCGAGACGGGAATGAAAAACTGTTTTTT	CASSRDGNEKLFF	TRBV2	TRBJ1-4	-	-
TGTGCCAGCGTCGGACAGGGGACTTCCCACGAGCAGTACTTC	CASVGQGTSHEQYF	TRBV7-9	TRBJ2-7	TRBD1	few
TGTGCCAGCAGTTCCTCCCCGGACTCGGATACGCAGTATTTT	CASSSSPDSDTQYF	TRBV2	TRBJ2-3	-	few
TGTGCCAGCAGCCAAGACTGGACAGGAATCGCCTACGAGCAGTACTTC	CASSQDWTGIAYEQYF	TRBV4-2	TRBJ2-7	TRBD1	few